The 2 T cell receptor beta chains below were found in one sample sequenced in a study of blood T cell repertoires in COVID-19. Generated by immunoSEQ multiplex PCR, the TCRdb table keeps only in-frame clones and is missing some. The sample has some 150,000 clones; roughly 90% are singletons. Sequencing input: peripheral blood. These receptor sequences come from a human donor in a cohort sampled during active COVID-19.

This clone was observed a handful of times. CDR3 in amino acids: CASRPDRAGNTIYF. The CDR3 region has the DNA TGTGCCAGCAGACCCGACAGGGCCGGAAACACCATATATTTT. The chain combines TRBV5-4 with TRBJ1-3, with TRBD1 matching over 7 bases. The CDR3 has 14 residues. With V trimmed by 5 bases and J by 4 bases, 6 bases remained unmatched. The germline gives CDR1 SGHNT, CDR2 YYREEE (reference sequence).

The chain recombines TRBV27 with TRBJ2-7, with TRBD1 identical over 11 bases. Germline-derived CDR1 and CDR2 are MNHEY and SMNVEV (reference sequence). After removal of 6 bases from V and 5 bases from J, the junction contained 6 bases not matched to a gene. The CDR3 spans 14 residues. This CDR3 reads CASSFRGQGDEQYF. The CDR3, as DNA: TGTGCCAGCAGCTTCCGGGGACAGGGGGACGAGCAGTACTTC.